This TCR beta chain was captured in a study of control samples from healthy donors and cancer patients. The V end was cut by 4 bases, the J end by 1 base, with 11 bases between. Germline assignment: CDR1 SEHNR and CDR2 FQNEAQ (reference sequence). This CDR3 is built from 16 residues. TCRdb's table, derived via immunoSEQ multiplex PCR, lists solely in-frame clones and lacks some. Counted here are 100,000 to 150,000 clones, roughly 90% occurring once; the ten biggest clones make up 5.5%. Sample: blood. The chain couples TRBV7-9 to TRBJ1-6; a possible D gene is TRBD1 (5 bases). This clonotype was sampled from a man aged 18 to 29 in good health. CDR3 DNA: TGTGCCAGCAGCTCACGGGGCAGGTCCTATAATTCACCCCTCCACTTT. Its translation: CASSSRGRSYNSPLHF. Drawing the rest from reference TRBV7-9 and TRBJ1-6, the complete variable domain is DTGVSQNPRHKITKRGQNVTFRCDPISEHNRLYWYRQTLGQGPEFLTYFQNEAQLEKSRLLSDRFSAERPKGSFSTLEIQRTEQGDSAMYLCASSSRGRSYNSPLHFGNGTRLTVT.